This is a list of T cell receptor beta chains from one sample in a study of control samples from healthy donors and cancer patients. The protocol was immunoSEQ multiplex PCR, while the TCRdb copy is restricted to in-frame clones and leaves out a portion. The data contain 150,000 or so clones, roughly 94% of them singletons. Sequenced sample: blood. The receptors come from a man aged 35 to 55 in good health. The CDR3 runs from the conserved cysteine through the conserved F or W. D genes are given only for firm matches. Size tells how often a clone was seen (once, few, many) or the class of an expanded clone, and some rows leave it out.

- - TRBJ2-5 TRBV19 TGTGCCAGTAGTACTACCCGAGCTGTTTTCCAAGAGACCCAGTACTTC CASSTTRAVFQETQYF
- - TRBJ2-7 TRBV21-1 TGTGCCAGCAGCAAAGCCCGGGGAGGGATCGAGCAGTACTTC CASSKARGGIEQYF
- TRBD1 TRBJ2-7 TRBV6-2/TRBV6-3 TGTGCCAGCAGTTCGTACAGGGGATTAGCCCCCTACGAGCAGTACTTC CASSSYRGLAPYEQYF
- - TRBJ1-2 TRBV7-2 TGTGCCAGCAGCTTAGCTCGTACCTATGGCTACACCTTC CASSLARTYGYTF
- TRBD1 TRBJ2-7 TRBV5-5 TGTGCCAGCAGCACGGGACAGGGATACGAGCAGTACTTC CASSTGQGYEQYF
- - TRBJ1-1 TRBV7-9 TGTGCCAGCAGCCCGGCCGGGGGTGGGACTGAAGCTTTCTTT CASSPAGGGTEAFF
- - TRBJ1-1 TRBV2 TGTGCCAGCATGCCCGAAGGGGGACTAGAAGCTTTCTTT CASMPEGGLEAFF
once - TRBJ1-3 TRBV12-2 TGTGCAAGTCGTTCCAGAGATGACAGGGACTCTGGAAACACCATATATTTT CASRSRDDRDSGNTIYF
- TRBD1 TRBJ1-3 TRBV7-9 TGTGCCAGCAGCCCGGGCCAGGGGGGGTACACCATATATTTT CASSPGQGGYTIYF
- TRBD1 TRBJ1-2 TRBV27 TGTGCCAGCAGTTTAAACTCTCCGGGACAGGGGAACTATGGCTACACCTTC CASSLNSPGQGNYGYTF
- - TRBJ2-3 TRBV5-1 TGCGCCAGCAGCTTGGAGGGGGAGGGCACAGATACGCAGTATTTT CASSLEGEGTDTQYF
- - TRBJ1-6 TRBV27 TGTGCCAGCAGTTTTTCGGGACAAGGCGGTTCACCCCTCCACTTT CASSFSGQGGSPLHF
- - TRBJ1-5 TRBV19 TGTGCCAGTAGTATGGCCCGTTATAGCAATCAGCCCCAGCATTTT CASSMARYSNQPQHF
- - TRBJ2-7 TRBV19 TGTGCCAGTAGTCCAGCAGGGCCCTACGAGCAGTACTTC CASSPAGPYEQYF
- - TRBJ1-6 TRBV6-5 TGTGCCAGCAGTTACTCGAAGCGGACAGTCAATTCACCCCTCCACTTT CASSYSKRTVNSPLHF
- - TRBJ1-2 TRBV6-7 TGTGCCAGCAGTTACCACCACGCCCCCGGGACTAATAACCTGGGGTACTATGGCTACACCTTC CASSYHHAPGTNNLGYYGYTF
- TRBD1 TRBJ1-4 TRBV11-2 TGTGCCAGCAGCTCGACAGGGAGACTGTTTTTT CASSSTGRLFF
- - TRBJ2-4 TRBV7-2 TGTGCCAGCAGCTTAGTTTCGGGATTTAAAAACATTCAGTACTTC CASSLVSGFKNIQYF
- - TRBJ1-3 TRBV5-1 TGCGCCAGCAGCAGCATGGACGGGGCCTCTGGAAACACCATATATTTT CASSSMDGASGNTIYF
- - TRBJ1-2 TRBV4-1 TGCGCCAGCAGCCGGGGGGCACAGAACTATGGCTACACCTTC CASSRGAQNYGYTF
- - TRBJ1-1 TRBV27 TGTGCCAGCAGTTTGACAGGCAGAGGCACTGAAGCTTTCTTT CASSLTGRGTEAFF
- - TRBJ2-3 TRBV3-1/TRBV3-2 TGTGCCAGCAGCCAAGATCGGGCGGGGCCAGATACGCAGTATTTT CASSQDRAGPDTQYF
- - TRBJ2-7 TRBV4-3 TGCGCCAGCAGCCAAGATGAAGGGACCACCTACGAGCAGTACTTC CASSQDEGTTYEQYF
- - TRBJ1-3 TRBV5-4 TGTGCCAGCAGCTCTTTGCAGGAGTCCTCTGGAAACACCATATATTTT CASSSLQESSGNTIYF
- - TRBJ1-2 TRBV7-2 TGTGCCAGCAGCTTAGAACTCTCGGCAGGGCGCAACTATGGCTACACCTTC CASSLELSAGRNYGYTF
- TRBD2 TRBJ2-2 TRBV7-7 TGTGCCAATCGACTAGCGGGGGGGAACACCGGGGAGCTGTTTTTT CANRLAGGNTGELFF
once - TRBJ2-7 TRBV2 TGTGCCAGCACCCCGTCGAGCGGGTCCTACGAGCAGTACTTC CASTPSSGSYEQYF
once - TRBJ2-2 TRBV6-2/TRBV6-3 TGTGCCAGCAGTTACGTCGGGGGTGATACCGGGGAGCTGTTTTTT CASSYVGGDTGELFF
- - TRBJ2-1 TRBV19 TGTGCCAGTAGTCAGGACAGATCTTACAATGAGCAGTTCTTC CASSQDRSYNEQFF
- - TRBJ1-2 TRBV28 TGTGCCAGCAGTTTATGGGCAGGGAGGGGGAACTATGGCTACACCTTC CASSLWAGRGNYGYTF
- TRBD1 TRBJ1-1 TRBV29-1 TGCAGCTCGCGACGACAGGGAAGTATGAACACTGAAGCTTTCTTT CSSRRQGSMNTEAFF
- - TRBJ1-6 TRBV9 TGTGCCAGCAGCCCCCAGCAGGCATATAATTCACCCCTCCACTTT CASSPQQAYNSPLHF
- TRBD1 TRBJ1-5 TRBV24-1 TGTGCCACCAGTGATCCCCGACAGGGCGGTCAGCCCCAGCATTTT CATSDPRQGGQPQHF
once - TRBJ2-2 TRBV25-1 TGTGCCAGCAGGGACAGACTGGCCGGGGAGCTGTTTTTT CASRDRLAGELFF
- - TRBJ1-2 TRBV2 TGTGCCAGCAGTGCGGGGGCGGACTATGGCTACACCTTC CASSAGADYGYTF
- - TRBJ1-5 TRBV19 TGTGCCAGTAGTATCCGGGGGGTCGTAGGTGAGAGAAATCAGCCCCAGCATTTT CASSIRGVVGERNQPQHF
- - TRBJ2-3 TRBV27 TGTGCCAGCAGTTCCCTCAGGGGGAGGTGGACAGATACGCAGTATTTT CASSSLRGRWTDTQYF
- TRBD1 TRBJ1-5 TRBV6-6 TGTGCCAGCGCCGAACCGACAGGGCGCAATCAGCCCCAGCATTTT CASAEPTGRNQPQHF
- TRBD1 TRBJ2-1 TRBV5-1 TGCGCCAGCAGTTACCGACAGGGACACAATGAGCAGTTCTTC CASSYRQGHNEQFF
- - TRBJ2-1 TRBV11-2 TGTGCCAGCAGCTACACGACAGTGAGCTCCTACAATGAGCAGTTCTTC CASSYTTVSSYNEQFF
- - TRBJ1-3 TRBV7-8 TGTGCCAGCAGCTTAGCGGGAAGTTGGGGAAACACCATATATTTT CASSLAGSWGNTIYF
- TRBD1 TRBJ2-5 TRBV7-9 TGTGCCAGCAGCCTCCCTGGGACAGGGGGCAGGGAGACCCAGTACTTC CASSLPGTGGRETQYF
- - TRBJ2-1 TRBV2 TGTGCCAGCAGTGTACAGGGATACAATGAGCAGTTCTTC CASSVQGYNEQFF
- - TRBJ1-4 TRBV27 TGTGCCAGCAGTTTAGTAGCGGGAATAGGGGGTAATGAAAAACTGTTTTTT CASSLVAGIGGNEKLFF
- TRBD1 TRBJ2-4 TRBV6-6 TGTGCCAGCTCACAGGGGGAGAACATTCAGTACTTC CASSQGENIQYF
- TRBD1 TRBJ1-2 TRBV5-5 TGTGCCAGCAGCTTGATTTCAGGGGGCTATGGCTACACCTTC CASSLISGGYGYTF
once TRBD2 TRBJ2-2 TRBV5-4 TGTGCCAGCAGCTGGGCCGGGACTAGGAACACCGGGGAGCTGTTTTTT CASSWAGTRNTGELFF
- TRBD1 TRBJ1-2 TRBV7-9 TGTGCCAGCAGCTCCCGACAGGGGGCGACCCCTAACTATGGCTACACCTTC CASSSRQGATPNYGYTF
- TRBD1 TRBJ1-2 TRBV6-5 TGTGCCAGCAGTTACGGACAGGTAGATGGCTACACCTTC CASSYGQVDGYTF
few - TRBJ1-2 TRBV11-2 TGTGCCAGCAGCTTAATGGCATCCGGTTATGGCTATGGCTACACCTTC CASSLMASGYGYGYTF
- TRBD1 TRBJ2-3 TRBV15 TGTGCCACCAGCGGGGGGACAGGGGGCAAAGATACGCAGTATTTT CATSGGTGGKDTQYF
- - TRBJ1-5 TRBV6-5 TGTGCCAGCAGATCGGGACACGAGCAGCCCCAGCATTTT CASRSGHEQPQHF
- - TRBJ1-1 TRBV30 TGTGCCAGCGGGACGGTGAGCACTGAAGCTTTCTTT CASGTVSTEAFF
- - TRBJ1-2 TRBV9 TGTGCCAGCAGCGTAGAAGGTTCAGGGCTAAACTATGGCTACACCTTC CASSVEGSGLNYGYTF